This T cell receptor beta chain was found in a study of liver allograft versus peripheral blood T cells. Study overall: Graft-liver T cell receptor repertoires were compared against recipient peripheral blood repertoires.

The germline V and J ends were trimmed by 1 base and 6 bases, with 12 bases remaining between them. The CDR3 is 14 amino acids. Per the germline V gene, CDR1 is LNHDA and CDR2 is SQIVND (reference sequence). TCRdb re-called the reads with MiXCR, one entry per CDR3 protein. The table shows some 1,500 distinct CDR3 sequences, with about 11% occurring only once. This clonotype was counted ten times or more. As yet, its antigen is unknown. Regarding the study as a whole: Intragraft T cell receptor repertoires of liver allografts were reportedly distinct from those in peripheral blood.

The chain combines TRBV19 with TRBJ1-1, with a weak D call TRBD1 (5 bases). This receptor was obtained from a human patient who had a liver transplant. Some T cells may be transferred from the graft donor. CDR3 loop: CASSIGGEVAEAFF. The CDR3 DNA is TGTGCCAGTAGTATAGGAGGGGAGGTGGCTGAAGCTTTCTTT.